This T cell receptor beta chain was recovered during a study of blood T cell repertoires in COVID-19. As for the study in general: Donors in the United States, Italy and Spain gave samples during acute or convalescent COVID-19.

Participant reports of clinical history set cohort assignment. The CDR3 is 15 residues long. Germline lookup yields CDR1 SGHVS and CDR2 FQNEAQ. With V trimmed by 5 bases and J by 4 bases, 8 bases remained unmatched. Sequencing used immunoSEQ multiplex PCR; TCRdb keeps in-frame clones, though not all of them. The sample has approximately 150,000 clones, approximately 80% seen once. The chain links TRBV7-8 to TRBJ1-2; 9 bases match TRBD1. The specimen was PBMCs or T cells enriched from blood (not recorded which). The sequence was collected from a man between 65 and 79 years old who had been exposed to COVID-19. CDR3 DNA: TGTGCCAGCAGCATGCCGGGACAGGGCCTCTATGGCTACACCTTC. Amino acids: CASSMPGQGLYGYTF.